What follows are 7 T cell receptor beta chains derived from one specimen sequenced in a study of blood T cell repertoires in COVID-19. Clones were sequenced by immunoSEQ multiplex PCR, and TCRdb holds only the in-frame ones, with some missing. Counted here are 250,000 to 350,000 clones, over 75% occurring once; the ten biggest clones make up roughly 1.1%. Sequencing was performed on PBMCs or T cells enriched from blood (not recorded which). These receptors originate from a woman aged 25-40 years who had recovered from COVID-19.

The chain combines TRBV7-2 with TRBJ2-3, with 11 bases matching TRBD2. CDR3 size: 16 residues. Looked up from germline, CDR1 is SGHTA and CDR2 is FQGNSA. V was clipped by 3 bases and J by 6 bases; unmatched bases: 8. DNA for the CDR3: TGTGCCAGCAGCTTGGGGACTAGCGGACCGGGGGATACGCAGTATTTT. Translation gives CASSLGTSGPGDTQYF.

The count of this clone is one. The genes are TRBV7-3 and TRBJ2-1; TRBD2 agrees at 9 bases. The CDR3 consists of 16 residues. Germline CDR1 reads SGHTA; CDR2 reads FQGTGA. J gave up 8 bases and V 4 bases, and 12 bases lay outside the gene matches. Here the CDR3 DNA reads TGTGCCAGCAGCTCCCCGACTAGCGGAAGAGAAGATGAGCAGTTCTTC. It is translated as CASSSPTSGREDEQFF.

This clone was picked up one time. V gene TRBV19 combines with J gene TRBJ2-1, with 7 positions matching TRBD2. Germline lookup yields CDR1 LNHDA and CDR2 SQIVND (reference sequence). The V segment lost 2 bases and the J segment 5 bases; nucleotides outside the gene matches: 6. CDR3 length: 15 residues. This CDR3 is CASSIWRESHNEQFF. For the CDR3, the DNA is TGTGCCAGTAGTATATGGCGGGAGAGTCACAATGAGCAGTTCTTC.

V and J are TRBV5-1 and TRBJ1-4, with D possibly TRBD1 on 6 matching bases. V gave up 3 bases and J gave up 6 bases, with 15 bases separating them. Germline V CDR1 and CDR2: SGHRS, YFSETQ. The CDR3 runs to 15 residues. CDR3 sequence: CASSSQQGRDEKLFF. CDR3 nucleotide sequence: TGCGCCAGCAGCTCACAACAGGGCCGTGATGAAAAACTGTTTTTT. Complete variable domain (other parts from reference TRBV5-1 and TRBJ1-4): KAGVTQTPRYLIKTRGQQVTLSCSPISGHRSVSWYQQTPGQGLQFLFEYFSETQRNKGNFPGRFSGRQFSNSRSEMNVSTLELGDSALYLCASSSQQGRDEKLFFGSGTQLSVL.

About this clone itself: This specimen includes other DNA sequences encoding the same CDR3. This chain joins TRBV6-5 and TRBJ2-7; 10 bases fit TRBD1. The germline CDR1 and CDR2 sequences are MNHEY and SVGAGI. The junction had 3 bases not matched to a gene; V was cut back by 6 bases and J by 4 bases. The CDR3 sequence is 13 residues long. The CDR3: CASRRQGAYEQYF. CDR3 in DNA: TGTGCCAGCAGGCGACAGGGGGCGTACGAGCAGTACTTC.

The chain links TRBV19 to TRBJ2-7; D gene unclear. The CDR3 is made up of 14 amino acids. CDR1 is LNHDA and CDR2 is SQIVND in the germline V gene (reference sequence). Trimming pared 4 bases from V and 7 bases from J, leaving 17 bases between. The CDR3 is CASSTLSHPREQYF. The DNA of the CDR3 is TGTGCCAGTAGTACCCTTAGCCACCCACGGGAGCAGTACTTC.

The chain combines TRBV19 with TRBJ2-2; D not resolved. The V and J ends lost 5 bases and 3 bases respectively, with 16 bases between them. CDR3 size: 16 residues. CDR1 and CDR2 from the germline V gene are LNHDA and SQIVND (reference sequence). This CDR3 reads CASSPSLLVDTGELFF. For the CDR3, the DNA is TGTGCCAGTAGTCCCTCACTGTTAGTCGACACCGGGGAGCTGTTTTTT.